The 29 T cell receptor beta chains below come from one sample, sequenced in a study of shared clonotypes between healthy human individuals. Only in-frame clones appear in the TCRdb table, and some are missing; sequencing was by immunoSEQ multiplex PCR. Of some 2.1 million clones detected, 90% to 95% appear once; the ten largest clones hold under 0.15%. Sample: naive CD4+ T cells sorted from blood. This sample's subset: CD45RA+ positively selected. The receptors shown here come from a man aged 18 to 30 in good health.

The chain combines TRBV18 with TRBJ1-6, with D perhaps matching TRBD1 (5 bases). CDR1 is KGHSH, CDR2 LQKENI, per germline. V gave up 1 base and J gave up 4 bases, with 11 bases separating them. The CDR3 runs 16 residues. CDR3 residues: CASSPRGRGYNSPLHF. The CDR3 nucleotides read TGTGCCAGCTCACCACGAGGTAGGGGATATAATTCACCCCTCCACTTT.

The rearrangement joins TRBV25-1 to TRBJ2-1, with 14 nucleotides matching TRBD2. Germline trimming cut 6 bases from V and 6 bases from J; bases unmatched to any gene: 4. Germline V lookup: CDR1 MGHDK, CDR2 SYGVNS. The CDR3 spans 15 residues. For the CDR3, the DNA is TGTGCCAGCAGCGGGGGACTAGCGGGAGTCAATGAGCAGTTCTTC. This gives the protein CASSGGLAGVNEQFF.

The genes are TRBV28 and TRBJ1-1; D is ambiguous. The CDR3 is 11 residues long. The V and J ends lost 11 bases and 11 bases respectively, with 18 bases between them. CDR1 and CDR2 from the germline V gene are MDHEN and SYDVKM. CDR3 DNA: TGTGCCGCCCTTCGGCAGGAACGGGCTTTCTTT. It specifies CAALRQERAFF.

This clone was seen once. The CDR3 is CASSPGLHLNTEAFF. The CDR3 DNA reads as TGCGCCAGCAGCCCTGGTCTACACCTGAACACTGAAGCTTTCTTT. This sequence joins TRBV5-1 and TRBJ1-1; D unresolved. The germline V and J ends were trimmed by 4 bases and 0 bases, with 13 bases remaining between them. The germline CDR1 and CDR2 sequences are SGHRS and YFSETQ. There are 15 residues in the CDR3.

The rearrangement joins TRBV5-1 to TRBJ1-1; the D is unclear. V lost 1 base, J lost 7 bases, and 17 bases lay in between. CDR3 length: 15 amino acids. The germline CDR1 and CDR2 sequences are SGHRS and YFSETQ. In DNA, the CDR3 is TGCGCCAGCAGCTTGCAGGCAGATGCTAGTGGTGAAGCTTTCTTT. Translated: CASSLQADASGEAFF.

V is TRBV6-6 and J is TRBJ1-1, with D unresolved. With 6 bases removed from V and 6 bases from J, the gap between germline ends came to 14 bases. CDR1 and CDR2 from the germline V gene are MNHNY and SVGAGI (reference sequence). There are 13 residues in the CDR3. CDR3 in DNA: TGTGCCAGCAGCCCGGACGAAGGCGCTGAAGCTTTCTTT. Protein product: CASSPDEGAEAFF.

J is TRBJ2-7 and V is TRBV5-1; 15 bases match TRBD2. The junction had 8 bases not matched to a gene; V was cut back by 4 bases and J by 0 bases. Germline V gene data show CDR1 as SGHRS and CDR2 as YFSETQ. The CDR3 loop spans 18 amino acids. The DNA of the CDR3 is TGCGCCAGCAGCGTCGGGACTAGCGGGAGGCCGGTCTCCTACGAGCAGTACTTC. It codes for CASSVGTSGRPVSYEQYF.

V is TRBV2 and J is TRBJ1-1; D is perhaps TRBD1 (5 bases). The CDR3 has 12 residues. Trimming pared 6 bases from V and 8 bases from J, leaving 13 bases between. CDR1 and CDR2 from the germline V gene are SNHLY and FYNNEI. CDR3: CASSRTTAEAFF. The CDR3 nucleotides read TGTGCCAGCAGCCGTACGACAGCGGAAGCTTTCTTT.

This clone was picked up one time. The rearrangement uses TRBV7-6 and TRBJ1-1; D not resolved. Germline V gene data show CDR1 as SGHVS and CDR2 as FNYEAQ. This CDR3 is built from 15 residues. V was pared by 7 bases and J by 4 bases, with 19 bases between. The CDR3: CASTPAVGLVTEAFF. The CDR3 DNA reads TGTGCCAGCACGCCGGCGGTAGGGTTGGTCACTGAAGCTTTCTTT.

The rearrangement uses TRBV10-3 and TRBJ1-2, with D possibly being TRBD1 (5 bases). Between the trimmed V and J ends, which lost 1 base and 3 bases, there was a span of 9 bases. Germline CDR1 and CDR2: ENHRY and SYGVKD. This CDR3 contains 14 residues. CDR3 sequence (DNA): TGTGCCATCAGTGAGTTAGGAGGGGACTATGGCTACACCTTC. Its translation is CAISELGGDYGYTF.

The chain combines TRBV5-1 with TRBJ2-5; 9 bases map to TRBD2. The CDR3 runs to 14 residues. V lost 2 bases and J lost 2; bases outside the gene matches: 1. CDR1 and CDR2 (germline): SGHRS, YFSETQ. In DNA form, the CDR3 reads TGCGCCAGCAGCTTTCTAGCGGGACAAGAGACCCAGTACTTC. Translating it yields CASSFLAGQETQYF.

The count of this clone is one. V gene TRBV5-1 combines with J gene TRBJ1-5; the D gene is possibly TRBD1 (6 bases). The CDR3 covers 16 residues. Trimming removed 0 bases from V and 7 bases from J, with 17 bases in between. Germline V gene sequence: CDR1 SGHRS, CDR2 YFSETQ. CDR3 residues: CASSLGESGGSQPQHF. For the CDR3, the DNA is TGCGCCAGCAGCTTGGGCGAGTCGGGGGGCTCCCAGCCCCAGCATTTT.

This clone was seen just once. The genes are TRBV5-6 and TRBJ2-1; D not certain. CDR3 size: 14 residues. Germline loops: CDR1 SGHDT, CDR2 YYEEEE. The V end was cut by 0 bases, the J end by 4 bases, with 8 bases between. The chain's CDR3 is CASSLDDGYNEQFF. DNA of the CDR3: TGTGCCAGCAGCTTGGATGACGGGTACAATGAGCAGTTCTTC.

The rearrangement joins TRBV2 to TRBJ2-7, with 10 nucleotides matching TRBD2. The germline V gene has CDR1 SNHLY and CDR2 FYNNEI. V gave up 8 bases and J gave up 5 bases; unmatched junction bases: 6. The CDR3 spans 13 residues. CDR3 protein: CASEASGGHEQYF. The DNA for the CDR3 is TGTGCCAGCGAGGCTAGCGGGGGCCACGAGCAGTACTTC.

The CDR3 DNA sequence: TGCGCCAGCAGCTTGCTTACAGGGGCCGAGCAGTACTTC. It codes for CASSLLTGAEQYF. This sequence joins TRBV5-1 and TRBJ2-7, with 7 bases aligning to TRBD1. CDR3 length equals 13 residues. Germline CDR1 SGHRS, CDR2 YFSETQ. Trimming at V came to 1 base and at J to 6 bases, leaving 4 bases not matched to a gene.

The V gene is TRBV4-1, the J gene TRBJ2-7; weak D call: TRBD2 (6 bases). Trimming removed 7 bases at V and 0 bases at J, with 10 bases between. CDR3 length: 13 amino acids. CDR1 is MGHRA and CDR2 is YSYEKL in the germline V gene. CDR3 protein: CASTRGSSYEQYF. As DNA, the CDR3 is TGCGCCAGCACTCGGGGGAGCTCCTACGAGCAGTACTTC.

The chain couples TRBV7-8 to TRBJ1-5; weak D call: TRBD1 (6 bases). This CDR3 contains 17 residues. Trimming removed 0 bases from V and 2 bases from J, with 14 bases in between. The germline V gene has CDR1 SGHVS and CDR2 FQNEAQ. Here the CDR3 reads CASSLASYRAGNQPQHF. DNA of the CDR3: TGTGCCAGCAGCTTAGCATCTTACAGGGCAGGCAATCAGCCCCAGCATTTT.

The chain joins TRBV30 to TRBJ2-1; D perhaps matches TRBD1 (6 bases). Between the trimmed V and J ends, which lost 3 bases and 8 bases, there was a span of 14 bases. Germline V CDR1 and CDR2: GTSNPN, SVGIG (reference sequence). CDR3 length: 13 amino acids. CDR3 sequence reads: CAWRGAGHHEQFF. The CDR3 nucleotides read TGTGCCTGGAGGGGGGCAGGGCACCATGAGCAGTTCTTC. The whole variable domain, filled in from reference TRBV30 and TRBJ2-1, reads SQTIHQWPATLVQPVGSPLSLECTVEGTSNPNLYWYRQAAGRGLQLLFYSVGIGQISSEVPQNLSASRPQDRQFILSSKKLLLSDSGFYLCAWRGAGHHEQFFGPGTRLTVL.

This clone was observed once. This chain connects TRBV6-1 to TRBJ1-6; a weak D match, TRBD1 (6 bases). Germline V gene sequence: CDR1 MNHNS, CDR2 SASEGT. This CDR3 comprises 15 residues. Between the trimmed V and J ends, which lost 2 bases and 7 bases, there was a span of 12 bases. CDR3 bases: TGTGCCAGCAGTGAATGGGGGGCCGAAAATTCACCCCTCCACTTT. This codes for CASSEWGAENSPLHF.

The chain uses TRBV19 and TRBJ2-1; 8 bases align to TRBD2. The CDR3 totals 16 residues. Germline V gene lookup returns CDR1 LNHDA and CDR2 SQIVND (reference sequence). Trimming took 0 bases from V and 7 from J; bases not matched to a gene: 8. As DNA, the CDR3 is TGTGCCAGTAGTATAGAATCCGGGACTAGAGCGAATGAGCAGTTCTTC. Protein sequence: CASSIESGTRANEQFF.

This chain's CDR3 is CASSPGTSGGRGGQYF. CDR3 in DNA: TGTGCCAGCAGCCCAGGGACTAGCGGGGGGCGCGGTGGGCAGTATTTT. The chain couples TRBV11-3 to TRBJ2-3; 15 bases fit TRBD2. With 5 bases clipped from V and 11 bases from J, the junction kept 11 bases outside the gene matches. There are 16 residues in the CDR3. Germline V lookup: CDR1 SGHNT, CDR2 YENEEA.

The gene calls are TRBV5-1 and TRBJ2-5; D is unclear. Germline V gene sequence: CDR1 SGHRS, CDR2 YFSETQ. V dropped 7 bases and J dropped 5 bases, with 18 bases sitting between them. CDR3 size: 14 residues. The chain's CDR3 is CASGQTRAQETQYF. The DNA for the CDR3 is TGCGCCAGCGGCCAGACGAGAGCCCAGGAGACCCAGTACTTC.

This chain uses TRBV5-1 with TRBJ2-7; 11 nucleotides line up with TRBD1. CDR3 length: 15 amino acids. The germline CDR1 and CDR2 sequences are SGHRS and YFSETQ. With 2 bases clipped from V and 6 bases from J, the junction kept 7 bases outside the gene matches. Here the CDR3 reads CASSFSPGQGGEQYF. CDR3 coding DNA: TGCGCCAGCAGCTTTTCCCCGGGACAGGGGGGCGAGCAGTACTTC.

The chain combines TRBV28 with TRBJ1-5; no reliable D call. Looked up from germline, CDR1 is MDHEN and CDR2 is SYDVKM. V lost 5 bases, J lost 11 bases, and 13 bases lay in between. The CDR3 extends over 12 amino acids. CDR3 coding DNA: TGTGCCAGCAGTGCAGGTAGGTGGACCCAGCATTTT. Its protein product is CASSAGRWTQHF. Full variable domain (remainder filled in from reference TRBV28 and TRBJ1-5): DVKVTQSSRYLVKRTGEKVFLECVQDMDHENMFWYRQDPGLGLRLIYFSYDVKMKEKGDIPEGYSVSREKKERFSLILESASTNQTSMYLCASSAGRWTQHFGDGTRLSIL.

CDR3 protein: CASSPILSLETNTEAFF. In DNA form, the CDR3 reads TGTGCCAGCTCACCAATCTTATCCCTGGAGACAAACACTGAAGCTTTCTTT. The V call is TRBV18, the J call TRBJ1-1; unclear D gene. This CDR3 has 17 residues. Germline V gene sequence: CDR1 KGHSH, CDR2 LQKENI. The ends were cut back, 2 bases at V and 2 bases at J, with 18 bases in the middle.

A note on this clone: The sample holds other DNA sequences that translate to the same CDR3. The V and J genes are TRBV7-2 and TRBJ2-3; no clear D gene. Germline CDR1 reads SGHTA; CDR2 reads FQGNSA. This CDR3 is built from 13 residues. Trimming left V 0 bases short and J 5 bases short, with 6 bases between. CDR3 bases: TGTGCCAGCAGCTTAGCAGGGCGAGATACGCAGTATTTT. Translating gives CASSLAGRDTQYF.

This clone was seen a single time. The chain joins TRBV7-8 to TRBJ2-5; D remains unclear. CDR3 length: 14 residues. The germline V gene has CDR1 SGHVS and CDR2 FQNEAQ. V was clipped by 1 base and J by 1 base, with 7 bases between them. CDR3 bases: TGTGCCAGCAGCTTAGGGGATCCCCAAGAGACCCAGTACTTC. This codes for CASSLGDPQETQYF.

On this clone itself: Other nucleotide sequences in the sample specify the same CDR3. The V call is TRBV5-1, the J call TRBJ1-4, with 7 bases that match TRBD1. Germline values: CDR1 SGHRS, CDR2 YFSETQ. Trimming at V came to 1 base and at J to 3 bases, leaving 3 bases not matched to a gene. The CDR3 is made up of 15 amino acids. The CDR3 DNA is TGCGCCAGCAGCTTGCCGCAGGGGGCTAATGAAAAACTGTTTTTT. This gives the protein CASSLPQGANEKLFF.

Regarding this clone: Mismatch with germline at one junction end may stem from a read error. The gene calls are TRBV7-7 and TRBJ2-5, with a possible D match to TRBD1 (6 bases). Germline assignment: CDR1 SSHAT and CDR2 FNYEAQ (reference sequence). The CDR3 totals 13 residues. The CDR3 loop is CASSRDRSETQYF. CDR3 DNA: TGTGCTAGCAGCCGCGACAGGTCAGAGACCCAGTACTTC.